The clone carrying this T cell receptor (beta chain) was counted a single time. The antigen is undetermined. Previously, flow cytometry had revealed CD8+CD57+ cell expansion in the patients chosen for sequencing. Effector memory cells that were CD8+CD57+ were also sequenced from a sixth of the 12 patients. All patients were therapy-naive when blood was sampled. CD8+CD57+ cells were bead-enriched, giving a mean 1.6 ug DNA. The data derive from a study of CD8+CD57+ T cells in acquired aplastic anemia. Regarding the study as a whole: Patients versus controls showed no significant CD8+ Simpson's diversity difference. In patients, CD8+CD57+ cells had lower diversity than total CD4+ and CD8+ pools.

The length of the CDR3 is 12 residues. V was cut by 3 bases and J by 2 bases, with 4 bases left in between. The germline V gene has CDR1 LNHDA and CDR2 SQIVND (reference sequence). The study profiled TCR beta VDJ and CDR3 using genomic DNA as template. From the reads, TCRdb called clonotypes with MiXCR, one entry per CDR3 protein. This sample has about 20,000 distinct CDR3 sequences, with 30% to 40% found just once. V usage is TRBV19 and J usage is TRBJ1-1; D remains unclear. The sample consisted of CD8+CD57+ T cells sorted from PBMCs. The subset is: bead-enriched CD8+CD57+ effector memory T cells from SAA patients. This TCR was recovered from a human donor with aplastic anemia. CDR3 sequence: CASSIGNTEAFF. The CDR3 DNA reads as TGTGCCAGTAGTATTGGTAACACTGAAGCTTTCTTT.